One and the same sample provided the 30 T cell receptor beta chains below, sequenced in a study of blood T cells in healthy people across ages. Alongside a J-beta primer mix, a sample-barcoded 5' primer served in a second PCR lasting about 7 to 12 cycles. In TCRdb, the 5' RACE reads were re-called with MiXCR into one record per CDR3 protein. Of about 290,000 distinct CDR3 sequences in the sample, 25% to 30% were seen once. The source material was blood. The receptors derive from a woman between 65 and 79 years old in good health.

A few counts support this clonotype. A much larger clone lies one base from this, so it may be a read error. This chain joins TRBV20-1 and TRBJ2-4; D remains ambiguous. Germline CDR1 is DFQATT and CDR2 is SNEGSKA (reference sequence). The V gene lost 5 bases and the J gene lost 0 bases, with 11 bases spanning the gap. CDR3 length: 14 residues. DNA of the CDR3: TGCAGTGCTGGCAACAGACTAGCCAAAAACATTCAGTACTTC. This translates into CSAGNRLAKNIQYF.

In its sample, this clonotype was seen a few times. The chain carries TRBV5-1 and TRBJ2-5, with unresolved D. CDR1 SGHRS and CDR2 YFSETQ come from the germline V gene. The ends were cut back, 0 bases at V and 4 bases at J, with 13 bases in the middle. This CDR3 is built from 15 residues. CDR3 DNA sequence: TGCGCCAGCAGCTTGGAAGGGTTGGCCCGAGAGACCCAGTACTTC. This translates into CASSLEGLARETQYF.

The CDR3 here is CASSLVSGFQETQYF. CDR3 DNA sequence: TGTGCCAGCAGCTTAGTATCTGGCTTCCAAGAGACCCAGTACTTC. The J gene is TRBJ2-5, the V gene TRBV11-2; D unresolved. The V gene's germline CDR1 is SGHAT and CDR2 FQNNGV. The CDR3 is made up of 15 amino acids. The ends were cut back, 1 base at V and 1 base at J, with 10 bases in the middle.

The CDR3 DNA sequence: TGTGCCAGCAGTCTGACGGAACCGGGACAGGGTCTTGGCTACACCTTC. Amino acid sequence: CASSLTEPGQGLGYTF. The chain is built from TRBV28 and TRBJ1-2, with 9 nucleotides matching TRBD1. V lost 5 bases, J lost 7 bases, and 14 bases stayed unmatched. This CDR3 is built from 16 residues. Germline V gene data show CDR1 as MDHEN and CDR2 as SYDVKM.

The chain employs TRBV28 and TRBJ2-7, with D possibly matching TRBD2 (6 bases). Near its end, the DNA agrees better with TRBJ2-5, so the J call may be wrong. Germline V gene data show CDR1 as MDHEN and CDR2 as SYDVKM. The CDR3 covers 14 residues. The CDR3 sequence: CASSPYGGQETQYF. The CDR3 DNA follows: TGTGCCAGCAGTCCTTACGGGGGACAAGAGACCCAGTACTTC.

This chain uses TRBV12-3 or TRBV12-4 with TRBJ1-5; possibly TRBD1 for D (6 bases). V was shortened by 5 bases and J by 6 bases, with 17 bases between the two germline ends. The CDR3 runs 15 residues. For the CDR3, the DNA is TGTGCCAGCAGTCCTGTGGGGGGGGCGAGTCAGCCCCAGCATTTT. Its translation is CASSPVGGASQPQHF.

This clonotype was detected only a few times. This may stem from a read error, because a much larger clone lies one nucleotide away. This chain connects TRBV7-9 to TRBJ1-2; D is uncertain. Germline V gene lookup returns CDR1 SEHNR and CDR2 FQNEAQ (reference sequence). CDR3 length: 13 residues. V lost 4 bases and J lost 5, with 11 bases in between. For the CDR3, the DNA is TGTGCCAGCAGCTCCCGGGCGGAATATGGCTACACCTTC. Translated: CASSSRAEYGYTF.

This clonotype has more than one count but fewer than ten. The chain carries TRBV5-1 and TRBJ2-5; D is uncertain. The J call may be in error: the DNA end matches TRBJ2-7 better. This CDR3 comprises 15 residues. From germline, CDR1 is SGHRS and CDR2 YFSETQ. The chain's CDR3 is CASSPGRSTSYEQYF. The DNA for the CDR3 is TGCGCCAGCAGCCCCGGACGGTCCACCTCCTACGAGCAGTACTTC.

CDR3 DNA: TGTGCCAGCAGTAAACAGTACTACGAGCAGTACGTC. It is translated as CASSKQYYEQYV. The V call is TRBV28, the J call TRBJ2-7; D not resolved. Per germline, CDR1 MDHEN and CDR2 SYDVKM. The CDR3 length is 12 residues. With 5 bases removed from V and 3 bases from J, the gap between germline ends came to 8 bases.

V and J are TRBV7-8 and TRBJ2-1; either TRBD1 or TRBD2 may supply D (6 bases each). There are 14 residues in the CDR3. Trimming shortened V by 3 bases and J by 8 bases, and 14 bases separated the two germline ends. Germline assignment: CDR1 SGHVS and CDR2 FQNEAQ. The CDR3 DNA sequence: TGTGCCAGCAGCTTTTTGGGGGGCTGGTATGAGCAGTTCTTC. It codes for CASSFLGGWYEQFF. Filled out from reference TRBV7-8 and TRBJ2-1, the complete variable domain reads GAGVSQSPRYKVAKRGQDVALRCDPISGHVSLFWYQQALGQGPEFLTYFQNEAQLDKSGLPSDRFFAERPEGSVSTLKIQRTQQEDSAVYLCASSFLGGWYEQFFGPGTRLTVL.

In DNA form, the CDR3 reads TGTGCCAGCAGGGGACAGGGCGGGGTAAGCATGAACACTGAAGCTTTCTTT. It is translated as CASRGQGGVSMNTEAFF. The rearrangement joins TRBV5-5 to TRBJ1-1, with TRBD1 matching over 9 bases. J was trimmed by 0 bases and V by 5 bases; bases with no gene match: 11. Germline V gene lookup returns CDR1 SGHKS and CDR2 YYEKEE (reference sequence). This CDR3 has 17 residues.

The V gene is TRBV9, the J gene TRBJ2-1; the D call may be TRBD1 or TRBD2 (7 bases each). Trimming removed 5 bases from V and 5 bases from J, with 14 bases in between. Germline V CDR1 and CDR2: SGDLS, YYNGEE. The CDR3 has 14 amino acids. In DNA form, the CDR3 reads TGTGCCAGCAGTCCCAGGGGGACTAACAATGAGCAGTTCTTC. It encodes CASSPRGTNNEQFF.

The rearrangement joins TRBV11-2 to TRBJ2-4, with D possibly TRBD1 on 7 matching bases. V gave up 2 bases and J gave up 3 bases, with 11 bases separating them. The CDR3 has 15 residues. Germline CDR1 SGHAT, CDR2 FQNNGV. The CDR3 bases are TGTGCCAGCAGCTTATCAGGGGGAGGCAAAAACATTCAGTACTTC. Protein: CASSLSGGGKNIQYF. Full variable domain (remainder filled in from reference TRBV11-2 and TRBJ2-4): EAGVAQSPRYKIIEKRQSVAFWCNPISGHATLYWYQQILGQGPKLLIQFQNNGVVDDSQLPKDRFSAERLKGVDSTLKIQPAKLEDSAVYLCASSLSGGGKNIQYFGAGTRLSVL.

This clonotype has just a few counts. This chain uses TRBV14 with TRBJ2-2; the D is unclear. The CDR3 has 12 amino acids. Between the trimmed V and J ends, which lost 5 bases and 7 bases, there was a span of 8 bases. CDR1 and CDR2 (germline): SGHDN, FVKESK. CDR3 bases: TGTGCCAGCAGCTCTTTTGTCGGGGAGCTGTTTTTT. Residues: CASSSFVGELFF.

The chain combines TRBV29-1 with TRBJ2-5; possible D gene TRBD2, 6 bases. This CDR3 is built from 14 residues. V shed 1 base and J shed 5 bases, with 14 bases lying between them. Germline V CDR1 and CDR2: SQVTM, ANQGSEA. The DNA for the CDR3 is TGCAGCGTTGAAGGGGGACTGTCAGGGGAGACCCAGTACTTC. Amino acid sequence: CSVEGGLSGETQYF.

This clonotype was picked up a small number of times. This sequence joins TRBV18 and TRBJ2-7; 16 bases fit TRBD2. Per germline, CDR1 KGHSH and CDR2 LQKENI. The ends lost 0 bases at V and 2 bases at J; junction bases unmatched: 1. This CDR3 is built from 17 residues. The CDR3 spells CASSPPGLAGGTYEQYF. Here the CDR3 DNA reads TGTGCCAGCTCACCACCGGGACTAGCGGGAGGGACCTACGAGCAGTACTTC.

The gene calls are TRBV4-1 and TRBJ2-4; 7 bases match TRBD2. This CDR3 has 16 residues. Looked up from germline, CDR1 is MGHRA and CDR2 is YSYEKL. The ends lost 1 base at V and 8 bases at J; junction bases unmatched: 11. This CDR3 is CASSQGTSQGRDIQYF. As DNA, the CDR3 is TGCGCCAGCAGCCAAGGGACTAGTCAGGGAAGGGACATTCAGTACTTC.

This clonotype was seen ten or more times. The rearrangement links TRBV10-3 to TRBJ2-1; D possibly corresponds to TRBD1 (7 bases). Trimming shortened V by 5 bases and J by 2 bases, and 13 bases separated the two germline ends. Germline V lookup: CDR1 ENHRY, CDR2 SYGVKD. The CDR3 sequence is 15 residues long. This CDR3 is CAISQEGAAYNEQFF. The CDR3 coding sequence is TGTGCCATCAGTCAGGAGGGGGCGGCCTACAATGAGCAGTTCTTC.

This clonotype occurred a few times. The CDR3 protein is CASSFTGGVEQYF. The CDR3 nucleotides are TGTGCCAGCAGCTTCACGGGAGGGGTCGAGCAGTACTTC. The V call is TRBV7-3, the J call TRBJ2-7, with TRBD2 matching 8 bases. Germline CDR1 reads SGHTA; CDR2 reads FQGTGA. V was pared by 3 bases and J by 6 bases, with 4 bases of the junction left unmatched. This CDR3 spans 13 amino acids.

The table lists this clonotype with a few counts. CDR3 DNA: TGCAGTGCTAGAGATGTAAGCGGGAGGCCGGACACCGGGGAGCTGTTTTTT. Its protein product is CSARDVSGRPDTGELFF. The V call is TRBV20-1, the J call TRBJ2-2, with TRBD2 matching over 9 bases. The germline CDR1 and CDR2 sequences are DFQATT and SNEGSKA (reference sequence). J gave up 3 bases and V 0 bases, and 8 bases lay outside the gene matches. CDR3 size: 17 residues.

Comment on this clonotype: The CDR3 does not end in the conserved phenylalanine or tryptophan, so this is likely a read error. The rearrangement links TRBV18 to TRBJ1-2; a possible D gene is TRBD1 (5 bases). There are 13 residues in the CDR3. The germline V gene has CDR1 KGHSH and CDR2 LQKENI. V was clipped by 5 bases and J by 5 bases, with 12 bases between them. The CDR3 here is CASSETVLYGYTS. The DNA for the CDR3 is TGTGCCAGCTCAGAGACAGTTCTATATGGCTACACCTCC.

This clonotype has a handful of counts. The CDR3 spells CSANTQGGSNQPQHF. The DNA of the CDR3 is TGCAGTGCAAACACTCAGGGGGGATCCAATCAGCCCCAGCATTTT. This chain uses TRBV20-1 with TRBJ1-5, with 7 bases matching TRBD1. The CDR3 runs 15 residues. Germline loops: CDR1 DFQATT, CDR2 SNEGSKA (reference sequence). Germline trimming cut 6 bases from V and 3 bases from J; bases unmatched to any gene: 11.

The DNA for the CDR3 is TGTGCCAGCAGCCGTACACAGGGCGCTGAAGCTTTCTTT. Translating gives CASSRTQGAEAFF. J is TRBJ1-1 and V is TRBV14; D is possibly TRBD1 (6 bases). Trimming removed 4 bases from V and 6 bases from J, with 12 bases in between. CDR3 length: 13 residues. From germline, CDR1 is SGHDN and CDR2 FVKESK.

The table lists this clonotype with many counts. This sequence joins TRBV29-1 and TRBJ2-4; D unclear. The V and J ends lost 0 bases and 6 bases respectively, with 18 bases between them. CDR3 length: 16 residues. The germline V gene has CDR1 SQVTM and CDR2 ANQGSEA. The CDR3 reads CSVEDWGSTGSNIQYF. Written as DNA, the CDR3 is TGCAGCGTTGAAGATTGGGGTTCGACTGGATCAAACATTCAGTACTTC.

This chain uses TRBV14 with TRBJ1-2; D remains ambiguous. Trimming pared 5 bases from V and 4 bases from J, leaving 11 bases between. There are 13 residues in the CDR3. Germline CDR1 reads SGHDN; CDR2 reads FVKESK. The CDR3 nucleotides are TGTGCCAGCAGCGACGACCGCCTCTATGGCTACACCTTC. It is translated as CASSDDRLYGYTF.

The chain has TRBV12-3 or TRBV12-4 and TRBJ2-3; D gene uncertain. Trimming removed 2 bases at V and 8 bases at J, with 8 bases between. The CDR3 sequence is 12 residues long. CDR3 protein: CASSLNAPTQYF. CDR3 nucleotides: TGTGCCAGCAGTTTAAATGCCCCTACGCAGTATTTT.

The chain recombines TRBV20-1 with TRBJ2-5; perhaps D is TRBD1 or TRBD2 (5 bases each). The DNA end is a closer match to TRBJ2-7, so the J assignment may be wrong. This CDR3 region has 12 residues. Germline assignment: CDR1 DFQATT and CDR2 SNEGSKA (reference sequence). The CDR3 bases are TGCAGTGCAGGGGACGGATCCTACGAGCAGTACTTC. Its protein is CSAGDGSYEQYF.

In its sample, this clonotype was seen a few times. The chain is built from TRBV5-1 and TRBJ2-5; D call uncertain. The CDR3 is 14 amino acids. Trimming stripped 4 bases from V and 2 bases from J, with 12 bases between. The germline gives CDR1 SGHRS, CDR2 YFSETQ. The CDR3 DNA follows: TGCGCCAGCAGCGCCGCGGCTCCGCAAGAGACCCAGTACTTC. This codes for CASSAAAPQETQYF.

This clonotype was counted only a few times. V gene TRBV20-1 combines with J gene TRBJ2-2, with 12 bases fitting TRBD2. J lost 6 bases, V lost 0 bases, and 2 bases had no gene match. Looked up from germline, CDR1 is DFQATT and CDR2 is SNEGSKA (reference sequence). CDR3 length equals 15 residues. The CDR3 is CSARETSGRPGELFF. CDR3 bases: TGCAGTGCTAGAGAGACTAGCGGGAGACCCGGGGAGCTGTTTTTT.

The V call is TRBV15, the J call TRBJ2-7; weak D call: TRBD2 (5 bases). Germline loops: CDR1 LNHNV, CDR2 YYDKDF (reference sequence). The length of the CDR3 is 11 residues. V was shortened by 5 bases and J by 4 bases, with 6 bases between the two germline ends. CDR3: CATSSGYEQYF. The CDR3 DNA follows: TGTGCCACCAGCTCGGGGTACGAGCAGTACTTC.